This TCR beta chain was sequenced in a study of T cell changes during pregnancy in multiple sclerosis. Method: immunoSEQ multiplex PCR; TCRdb's copy keeps in-frame clones and lacks some. The table has 48,000 or so clones, 88% seen once; the top ten hold 0.95% to 1.5%. Trimming removed 6 bases at V and 6 bases at J, with 14 bases between. Germline CDR1 reads MDHEN; CDR2 reads SYDVKM. This CDR3 region has 14 residues. V and J are TRBV28 and TRBJ1-4, with D unclear. The material sequenced was CD4+ T cells from peripheral blood mononuclear cells, taken in the second trimester of pregnancy. The receptor was derived from a female donor with multiple sclerosis, enrolled in a pregnancy study. The CDR3 DNA sequence: TGTGCCAGCAGGTCCCATGGGGAGCATGAAAAACTGTTTTTT. This codes for CASRSHGEHEKLFF.